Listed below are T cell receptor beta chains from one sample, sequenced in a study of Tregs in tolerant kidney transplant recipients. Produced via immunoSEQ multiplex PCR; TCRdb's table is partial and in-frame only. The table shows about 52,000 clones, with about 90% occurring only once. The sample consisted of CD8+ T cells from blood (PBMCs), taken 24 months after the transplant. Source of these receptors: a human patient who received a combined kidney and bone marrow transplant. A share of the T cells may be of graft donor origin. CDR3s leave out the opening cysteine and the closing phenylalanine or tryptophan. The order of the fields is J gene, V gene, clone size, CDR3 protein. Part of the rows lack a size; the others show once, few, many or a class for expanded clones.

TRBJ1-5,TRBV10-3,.,AILPGEYSNQPQH
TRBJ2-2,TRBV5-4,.,ASSLGLAGNTGELF
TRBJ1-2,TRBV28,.,ASSRTTGGDGYT
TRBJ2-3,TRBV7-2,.,ASSFSLVTSTDTQY
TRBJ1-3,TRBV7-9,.,ASSFWNTGTGPGNTIY
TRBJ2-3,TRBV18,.,ASSPSGGASDTQY
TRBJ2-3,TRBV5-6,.,ASSFVSTQY
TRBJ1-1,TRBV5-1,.,ASSLEVGDTTEAF
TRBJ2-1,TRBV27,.,ASSPSSGGAYNEQF
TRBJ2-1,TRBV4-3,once,ASSQNGTSGRHIVSYNEQF
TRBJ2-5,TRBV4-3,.,ASSQDGAAQTQY
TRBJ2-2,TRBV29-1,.,SVSRGGELF
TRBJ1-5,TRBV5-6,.,ASSRTGFANQPQH
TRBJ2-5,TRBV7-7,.,ASSPTPGGRETQY
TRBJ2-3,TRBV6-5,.,ASSYSRGFTDTQY
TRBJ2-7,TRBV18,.,ASSPGPSGGLSEEQY
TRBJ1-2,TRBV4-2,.,ASSQEKQGWGYT
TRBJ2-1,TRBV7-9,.,ASSSPLAGLGKDEQF
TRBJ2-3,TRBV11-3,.,ASSLDSGLAGADTQY
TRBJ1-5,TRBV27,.,ASSSLSGDYSNQPQH
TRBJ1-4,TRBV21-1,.,ASTGVTNEKLF
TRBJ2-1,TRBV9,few,ASSVGSGNEQF
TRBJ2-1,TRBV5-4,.,ASSLAGSNEQF
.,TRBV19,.,ASSPTSGRMRTYEQY
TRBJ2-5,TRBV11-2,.,AGSLGTLAGGETQY
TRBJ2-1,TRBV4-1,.,ASSRGDRNSYNEQF
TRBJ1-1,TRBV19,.,ASSSEGYYTEAF
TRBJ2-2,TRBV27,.,ASSPIDRAGELF
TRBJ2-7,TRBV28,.,ASSSRDNYEQY
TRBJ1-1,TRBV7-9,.,ASSLTGEVSDAF
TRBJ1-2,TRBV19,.,ASITGDRDNGYT
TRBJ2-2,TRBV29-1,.,SVEEDPNTGELF
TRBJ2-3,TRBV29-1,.,SVGAAGRTDTQY
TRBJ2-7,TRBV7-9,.,ASSLGGDEQY
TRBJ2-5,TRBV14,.,ASSLTRLIQETQY
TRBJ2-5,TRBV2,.,ARQGEGGTQY
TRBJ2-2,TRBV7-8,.,ASSHPYREDTGELF
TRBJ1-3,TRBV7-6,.,ASSPGGPGDTIY
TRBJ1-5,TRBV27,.,ASSNQGAVQPQH
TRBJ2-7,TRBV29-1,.,SVEGLAGGFYEQY
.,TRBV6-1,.,ASSKTGGYEQY
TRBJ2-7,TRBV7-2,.,ASSFPSDTGTGDDEQY
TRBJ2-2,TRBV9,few,ASSVRREQANTGELF
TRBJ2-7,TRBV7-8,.,ASSPIQAGGNNEQY
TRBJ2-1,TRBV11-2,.,ASTLSMIEQF
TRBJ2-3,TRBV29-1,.,SVESASGGTSTDTQY
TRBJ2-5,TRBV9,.,ASSVASGGRETQY
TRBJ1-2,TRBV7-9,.,ASSRMPTGGRYGYT
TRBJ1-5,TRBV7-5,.,VRSSSIRPQH
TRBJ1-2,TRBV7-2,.,ASSLDPGFYYGYT
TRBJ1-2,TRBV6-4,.,ASKGAPWDGYT
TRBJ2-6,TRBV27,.,ASSFQSGANVLT
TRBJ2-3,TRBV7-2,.,ASSLAPSGSFAADTQY
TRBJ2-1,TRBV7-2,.,ASSLGLGPYNEQF
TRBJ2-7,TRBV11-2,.,ASSLGTNLYEQY